These T cell receptor beta chains were read from a single sample in a study of CD8 T cells in ankylosing spondylitis. Using its own MiXCR run on the 5' RACE reads, TCRdb lists one record per CDR3 protein. The table has 150,000 or so distinct CDR3 sequences, approximately 32% seen once. Material: synovial fluid, either unsorted or a sorted T cell fraction (not recorded which). All receptors derive from a male donor with ankylosing spondylitis. Each CDR3 is given with its conserved first and last residue. The order of the fields is J gene, V gene, clone size, D gene, CDR3 DNA, CDR3 protein. D genes are given only for firm matches. Some rows mark clone size as missing; the rest say once, few, many or name a class of expanded clone.

TRBJ1-5 | TRBV7-8 | few | TRBD1 | TGTGCCAGCAGCCCGACAGGGCCCAATCAGCCCCAGCATTTT | CASSPTGPNQPQHF
TRBJ2-1 | TRBV5-1 | few | . | TGCGCCAGCAGCTTGTACGGAGCGACTGGGAATGAGCAGTTCTTC | CASSLYGATGNEQFF
TRBJ2-3 | TRBV20-1 | few | . | TGCAGTGCTAGAGATGACAGAGGCACAGATACGCAGTATTTT | CSARDDRGTDTQYF
TRBJ2-1 | TRBV6-1 | . | TRBD2 | TGTGCCAGCAGAACGACTAGCCTCCGAGGTGGGCAGTTCTTC | CASRTTSLRGGQFF
TRBJ2-3 | TRBV2 | many | TRBD2 | TGTGCCAGCGGAGGCGGGGGAGATACGCAGTATTTT | CASGGGGDTQYF
TRBJ2-2 | TRBV6-1 | . | . | TGTGCCAGCAGTGAGAGAATCGGCCAGTCCACCGGGGAGCTGTTTTTT | CASSERIGQSTGELFF
TRBJ2-7 | TRBV6-4 | . | . | TGTGCCAGCAGTGACCGATCGGGACTCTTCACATACGAGCAGTACTTC | CASSDRSGLFTYEQYF
TRBJ1-4 | TRBV18 | few | . | TGTGCCAGCTCCAACAGGGCAACTAATGAAAAACTGTTTTTT | CASSNRATNEKLFF
TRBJ1-3 | TRBV6-5 | . | . | TGTGCCAGCAGTCAAGGGGGAAACACCATATATTTT | CASSQGGNTIYF
TRBJ2-1 | TRBV12-3/TRBV12-4 | . | . | TGTGCCAGCAGCACGGTTAGAGCGGGTTACAATGAGCAGTTCTTC | CASSTVRAGYNEQFF
TRBJ1-1 | TRBV27 | . | . | TGTGCCAGCAACCCACGGGGTAGGAACACTGAAGCTTTCTTT | CASNPRGRNTEAFF
TRBJ2-5 | TRBV7-8 | many | . | TGTGCCAGCAGCTTACGTCAGCGGGAGACCCAGTACTTC | CASSLRQRETQYF
TRBJ2-7 | TRBV7-2 | . | . | TGTGCCAGCAGTCCGGACTTGACCACTTTTCGCGAGCAGTACTTC | CASSPDLTTFREQYF
TRBJ1-5 | TRBV15 | many | . | TGTGCCACCAGCAGAGATTTAGGGTTGAACCAGCCCCAGCATTTT | CATSRDLGLNQPQHF
TRBJ1-5 | TRBV27 | . | TRBD1 | TGTGCCAGCAGTCCCGGGACAGGGTGGGGGCCCCAGCATTTT | CASSPGTGWGPQHF
TRBJ1-4 | TRBV20-1 | . | . | TGCAGTGCTAGTGCCGGGGGAACTGAAAAACTGTTTTTT | CSASAGGTEKLFF
TRBJ1-1 | TRBV19 | . | . | TGTGCCAGTAGGGACCTCCGGGTTCGAACTGAAGCTTTCTTT | CASRDLRVRTEAFF
TRBJ1-1 | TRBV9 | many | . | TGTGCCAGCAGCGTAGGGGATGGACTTACTGAAGCTTTCTTT | CASSVGDGLTEAFF
TRBJ2-7 | TRBV7-3 | few | . | TGTGCCAGCAGCACAGCGAGGGGCTACGAGCAGTACTTC | CASSTARGYEQYF
TRBJ1-5 | TRBV20-1 | few | . | TGCAGTGCTAGTGTGGGCTTTGACAATCAGCCCCAGCATTTT | CSASVGFDNQPQHF
TRBJ1-4 | TRBV21-1 | . | . | TGTGCCAGCAGCAAAGCGGAGGGGGCGTTTGAAAAACTGTTTTTT | CASSKAEGAFEKLFF
TRBJ2-3 | TRBV5-1 | many | TRBD2 | TGCGCCAGCAGCTTGGCTATAGCGGGAACCAGCACAGATACGCAGTATTTT | CASSLAIAGTSTDTQYF
TRBJ2-5 | TRBV6-1 | . | TRBD2 | TGTGCCAGCAGTGGGGCTAGCGGGAGGAGAGAGACCCAGTACTTC | CASSGASGRRETQYF
TRBJ2-1 | TRBV20-1 | . | TRBD2 | TGCAGTGCTAGAGAGGGGGTTAGCGGGAGGGCCGGCAATGAGCAGTTCTTC | CSAREGVSGRAGNEQFF
TRBJ2-1 | TRBV13 | few | TRBD2 | TGTGCCAGCAGCCTCCAACCGGGACTAGCTTTCAATGAGCAGTTCTTC | CASSLQPGLAFNEQFF
TRBJ2-3 | TRBV15 | . | TRBD2 | TGTGCCACCAGCAGAGATCCCAAGACTAGCGGGGGGGCAGATACGCAGTATTTT | CATSRDPKTSGGADTQYF
TRBJ2-1 | TRBV5-1 | . | TRBD2 | TGCGCCAGCAGCTCGACCGGGACTAGCTCCTACAATGAGCAGTTCTTC | CASSSTGTSSYNEQFF
TRBJ2-3 | TRBV12-3/TRBV12-4 | . | . | TGTGCCAGCAGTTTAACACAGGGTAGGGGATTTAGCACAGATACGCAGTATTTT | CASSLTQGRGFSTDTQYF
TRBJ1-1 | TRBV4-1 | few | . | TGCGCCAGCAGCCCCCAGGCCACACGGGCGGCCACTGAAGCTTTCTTT | CASSPQATRAATEAFF
TRBJ1-1 | TRBV29-1 | once | . | TGCAGCGTTACCAGCAACACTGAAGCTTTCTTT | CSVTSNTEAFF
TRBJ2-1 | TRBV29-1 | few | . | TGCAGCGTCGGTGGGATCGGGGATGAGCAGTTCTTC | CSVGGIGDEQFF
TRBJ2-2 | TRBV3-1 | medium-sized | TRBD2 | TGTGCCAGCAGCCAAGATAGGGCTAGCGGGATCGGGGAGCTGTTTTTT | CASSQDRASGIGELFF
TRBJ1-1 | TRBV30 | medium-sized | . | TGTGCCTGGAGTCCGCAACTGAACACTGAAGCTTTCTTT | CAWSPQLNTEAFF
TRBJ1-4 | TRBV27 | . | . | TGTGCCAGCAGTTCGCGCGGGGGTGAAAAACTGTTTTTT | CASSSRGGEKLFF
TRBJ2-1 | TRBV6-2/TRBV6-3 | . | . | TGTGCCAGCAAAGGGACCTACAATGAGCAGTTCTTC | CASKGTYNEQFF
TRBJ2-7 | TRBV2 | few | . | TGTGCCAGCAGGGGCCCGGGCGCCACCTACGAGCAGTACTTC | CASRGPGATYEQYF
TRBJ2-2 | TRBV12-3/TRBV12-4 | . | TRBD2 | TGTGCCAGCACCCCCGGGGGTAGCGGGACGGCCCGCACCGGGGAGCTGTTTTTT | CASTPGGSGTARTGELFF
TRBJ2-3 | TRBV5-4 | . | TRBD1 | TGTGCCAGCAGCTTAAGACAGGGGGCTTGGACAGATACGCAGTATTTT | CASSLRQGAWTDTQYF
TRBJ1-1 | TRBV4-3 | many | . | TGCGCCAGCAGCCGCCTGGGGAACACTGAAGCTTTCTTT | CASSRLGNTEAFF
TRBJ2-1 | TRBV2 | few | . | TGTGCCAGCGGTTCCAGCTTCTCCTACAATGAGCAGTTCTTC | CASGSSFSYNEQFF
TRBJ2-1 | TRBV12-3/TRBV12-4 | . | . | TGTGCCAGCAGGAGAGTTGGAGGCTCCTACAATGAGCAGTTCTTC | CASRRVGGSYNEQFF
TRBJ2-7 | TRBV7-6 | . | . | TGTGCCAGCAGCTTAGCGAGGGACCGCTCCTACGAGCAGTACTTC | CASSLARDRSYEQYF
TRBJ1-6 | TRBV7-9 | . | TRBD1 | TGTGCCAGCAGTCTCGACAGGGAGAATTCACCCCTCCACTTT | CASSLDRENSPLHF
TRBJ2-3 | TRBV18 | few | . | TGTGCCAGCTCACCACCGTCTAGTAGGGATACGCAGTATTTT | CASSPPSSRDTQYF
TRBJ2-5 | TRBV10-3 | few | . | TGTGCCATCAGTGCGGCGGCCGGCGGGGAGACCCAGTACTTC | CAISAAAGGETQYF
TRBJ2-3 | TRBV20-1 | . | . | TGCAGTGCTAGAGATGTCCAGGCTAGCGGCACAGATACGCAGTATTTT | CSARDVQASGTDTQYF
TRBJ2-5 | TRBV5-6 | . | TRBD2 | TGTGCCAGCAGCTTCTGGACTAGCGGGGGGCCTAAGTACCAAGAGACCCAGTACTTC | CASSFWTSGGPKYQETQYF
TRBJ2-1 | TRBV6-1 | few | . | TGTGCCAGCAGCCGCCGGGACAACAATGAGCAGTTCTTC | CASSRRDNNEQFF
TRBJ2-3 | TRBV6-1 | . | TRBD2 | TGTGCCAGCAGTGGGACTAGCGGCACAGATACGCAGTATTTT | CASSGTSGTDTQYF
TRBJ1-6 | TRBV7-3 | many | . | TGTGCCAGCAGCTCTGGGAATTCACCCCTCCACTTT | CASSSGNSPLHF
TRBJ2-7 | TRBV15 | . | . | TGTGCCACCAGCAGAGATAGTGGGACATCCGAGCAGTACTTC | CATSRDSGTSEQYF
TRBJ2-7 | TRBV5-1 | . | . | TGCGCCAGCAGCATACGGACAAGGTCCTTC | CASSIRTRSF
TRBJ2-3 | TRBV29-1 | . | TRBD2 | TGCAGCGTGTCCTTTATAGCGGGAGGGTACACAGATACGCAGTATTTT | CSVSFIAGGYTDTQYF
TRBJ2-7 | TRBV4-3 | many | TRBD2 | TGCGCCAGCAGCGAAAGACTAGCGGGAGGGGGATCCTACGAGCAGTACTTC | CASSERLAGGGSYEQYF
TRBJ1-4 | TRBV7-9 | . | . | TGTGCCAGCAGCTTAGGTGAATGGACTTCCAGGGGTGAAAAACTGTTTTTT | CASSLGEWTSRGEKLFF